Following are 7 T cell receptor beta chains from one sample sequenced in a study of beta chain features in type 1 diabetes. What was sequenced were expressed TCRB transcripts, since all of the isolated RNA had been reverse transcribed. The table came from immunoSEQ multiplex PCR; TCRdb's copy has only in-frame clones and leaves some out. The data contain 35,000 or so clones, about 64% of them singletons. The material sequenced was Tregs from blood. These receptors were taken from a woman between 25 and 40 years old in good health.

The J gene is TRBJ1-4, the V gene TRBV7-2; 7 positions agree with TRBD1. The CDR3 totals 13 residues. Germline trimming cut 2 bases from V and 10 bases from J; bases unmatched to any gene: 4. The germline V gene has CDR1 SGHTA and CDR2 FQGNSA. The CDR3 here is CASSLSQGGKLFF. The CDR3 DNA sequence: TGTGCCAGCAGCTTATCTCAGGGGGGAAAACTGTTTTTT.

In this sample, this clone turned up once. The chain links TRBV19 to TRBJ2-7; D perhaps matches TRBD1 (6 bases). There are 15 residues in the CDR3. V was shortened by 7 bases and J by 6 bases, with 22 bases between the two germline ends. Germline-derived CDR1 and CDR2 are LNHDA and SQIVND (reference sequence). The CDR3 sequence: CASNFGQRPLSEQYF. CDR3 in DNA: TGTGCCAGTAACTTCGGACAGCGTCCACTGAGCGAGCAGTACTTC.

The chain links TRBV15 to TRBJ2-1; 7 nucleotides agree with TRBD2. In germline, CDR1 is LNHNV, CDR2 YYDKDF (reference sequence). V was pared by 3 bases and J by 1 base, with 9 bases of the junction left unmatched. The CDR3 is 17 residues long. The CDR3 reads CATSSTLGGRSYNEQFF. The DNA of the CDR3 is TGTGCCACCAGCAGTACCTTGGGGGGGAGATCCTACAATGAGCAGTTCTTC. The complete variable domain, with remaining parts taken from reference TRBV15 and TRBJ2-1, reads DAMVIQNPRYQVTQFGKPVTLSCSQTLNHNVMYWYQQKSSQAPKLLFHYYDKDFNNEADTPDNFQSRRPNTSFCFLDIRSPGLGDTAMYLCATSSTLGGRSYNEQFFGPGTRLTVL.

This clone was detected only once. The CDR3 here is CAITKQGASTEAFF. The CDR3 DNA reads TGTGCCATCACCAAGCAGGGGGCCAGCACTGAAGCTTTCTTT. This chain joins TRBV10-3 and TRBJ1-1; TRBD1 aligns across 8 bases. V shed 7 bases and J 4 bases; nucleotides not matched to a gene: 8. The V gene's germline CDR1 is ENHRY and CDR2 SYGVKD. CDR3 size: 14 residues.

The chain is built from TRBV5-4 and TRBJ2-1; no clear D. Trimming pared 4 bases from V and 6 bases from J, leaving 14 bases between. Germline CDR1 is SGHNT and CDR2 is YYREEE (reference sequence). This CDR3 is 14 amino acids long. In nucleotides, the CDR3 is TGTGCCAGCAGCGGTCGGCTAGAACTCAATGAGCAGTTCTTC. Protein sequence: CASSGRLELNEQFF.

V gene TRBV6-1 combines with J gene TRBJ1-2, with 9 bases that match TRBD1. After removal of 1 base from V and 4 bases from J, the junction contained 10 bases not matched to a gene. This CDR3 has 17 amino acids. Germline V CDR1 and CDR2: MNHNS, SASEGT. The CDR3 DNA sequence: TGTGCCAGCAGTGAAGTGATTACAGGGGGCTTAGGCTATGGCTACACCTTC. Amino acid sequence: CASSEVITGGLGYGYTF.

The V call is TRBV5-5, the J call TRBJ2-5; 7 positions agree with TRBD2. CDR1 is SGHKS and CDR2 is YYEKEE in the germline V gene (reference sequence). V shed 3 bases, J shed 5 bases, and the junction held 10 bases outside the gene matches. This CDR3 has 15 residues. CDR3 protein: CASSWASGPSETQYF. CDR3 DNA: TGTGCCAGCAGCTGGGCTAGCGGCCCCTCGGAGACCCAGTACTTC.